The 14 T cell receptor beta chains below all came from one sample that was sequenced in a study of T cell responses to AZD1222 COVID-19 vaccine. TCRdb keeps only in-frame clones here, not all; method: immunoSEQ multiplex PCR. The repertoire holds around 99,000 clones, approximately 92% seen once, with over 7% in the top ten. The source was peripheral blood, collected 28 days after the second AZD1222 dose. The receptors come from an adult who received the AZD1222 COVID-19 vaccine.

This sequence joins TRBV2 and TRBJ2-5; D is perhaps TRBD1 or TRBD2 (5 bases each). V was shortened by 6 bases and J by 5 bases, with 13 bases between the two germline ends. The CDR3 contains 13 residues. The germline V gene encodes CDR1 SNHLY and CDR2 FYNNEI. Here the CDR3 DNA reads TGTGCCAGCAGCCGGGGACCTCGTGAGACCCAGTACTTC. It encodes CASSRGPRETQYF.

The chain recombines TRBV30 with TRBJ1-5; D remains ambiguous. The CDR3 runs 16 residues. In germline, CDR1 is GTSNPN, CDR2 SVGIG (reference sequence). V lost 2 bases, J lost 4 bases, and 18 bases lay in between. The chain's CDR3 is CAWSSPVVRGNQPQHF. CDR3 in DNA: TGTGCCTGGAGTTCGCCAGTAGTACGGGGTAATCAGCCCCAGCATTTT. The complete variable domain, with remaining parts taken from reference TRBV30 and TRBJ1-5, reads SQTIHQWPATLVQPVGSPLSLECTVEGTSNPNLYWYRQAAGRGLQLLFYSVGIGQISSEVPQNLSASRPQDRQFILSSKKLLLSDSGFYLCAWSSPVVRGNQPQHFGDGTRLSIL.

The chain carries TRBV30 and TRBJ1-2; D remains ambiguous. The CDR3 sequence is 12 residues long. V was clipped by 0 bases and J by 5 bases, with 7 bases between them. CDR1 and CDR2 from the germline V gene are GTSNPN and SVGIG (reference sequence). CDR3 protein: CAWSVHVYGYTF. CDR3 nucleotides: TGTGCCTGGAGTGTACACGTATATGGCTACACCTTC.

The chain carries TRBV2 and TRBJ2-3; D not certain. Germline loops: CDR1 SNHLY, CDR2 FYNNEI. Deletions cut 5 bases from V and 1 base from J, with 13 bases between. The CDR3 is 15 residues long. The CDR3 DNA reads as TGTGCCAGCAGTAGAAATAAGCCTGGCACAGATACGCAGTATTTT. Its protein is CASSRNKPGTDTQYF. Filled out from reference TRBV2 and TRBJ2-3, the complete variable domain reads EPEVTQTPSHQVTQMGQEVILRCVPISNHLYFYWYRQILGQKVEFLVSFYNNEISEKSEIFDDQFSVERPDGSNFTLKIRSTKLEDSAMYFCASSRNKPGTDTQYFGPGTRLTVL.

For the CDR3, the DNA is TGTGCCAGCAGCTTGGCCCCCCAGGGGACCGGGGAGCTGTTTTTT. It yields the protein CASSLAPQGTGELFF. The chain uses TRBV5-8 and TRBJ2-2, with D possibly TRBD1 on 6 matching bases. V was shortened by 0 bases and J by 5 bases, with 11 bases between the two germline ends. This CDR3 has 15 residues. Looked up from germline, CDR1 is SGHTS and CDR2 is YDEGEE.

The V gene is TRBV5-1, the J gene TRBJ2-7, with TRBD1 matching over 7 bases. The ends lost 0 bases at V and 5 bases at J; junction bases unmatched: 11. CDR3 length: 16 amino acids. Germline V CDR1 and CDR2: SGHRS, YFSETQ. The CDR3 nucleotides are TGCGCCAGCAGCTTGGCACGACAGGGCAGAGCCCACGAGCAGTACTTC. It translates to CASSLARQGRAHEQYF.

The J gene is TRBJ2-3, the V gene TRBV5-5; D not certain. V lost 0 bases and J lost 5, with 10 bases in between. Germline-derived CDR1 and CDR2 are SGHKS and YYEKEE (reference sequence). The CDR3 contains 14 residues. CDR3 sequence (DNA): TGTGCCAGCAGCTTGGAATCGGAAATAGATACGCAGTATTTT. Its translation: CASSLESEIDTQYF.

The V call is TRBV7-9, the J call TRBJ1-4; D is uncertain. Deletions cut 0 bases from V and 8 bases from J, with 13 bases between. Looked up from germline, CDR1 is SEHNR and CDR2 is FQNEAQ (reference sequence). The CDR3 loop spans 15 amino acids. This CDR3 is CASSLAARLREKLFF. Here the CDR3 DNA reads TGTGCCAGCAGCTTAGCGGCCAGACTGAGAGAAAAACTGTTTTTT.

This chain connects TRBV18 to TRBJ1-5; no definite D call. V was shortened by 5 bases and J by 2 bases, with 13 bases between the two germline ends. This CDR3 region has 15 residues. Per the germline V gene, CDR1 is KGHSH and CDR2 is LQKENI. CDR3 bases: TGTGCCAGCTCATCAGCGGGGATGGGCAATCAGCCCCAGCATTTT. Translation gives CASSSAGMGNQPQHF.

The chain links TRBV7-9 to TRBJ2-7, with 8 bases aligning to TRBD2. This CDR3 is 16 amino acids long. Losses at the gene ends were 5 bases for V and 2 bases for J; bases not matched to a gene: 11. Germline CDR1 reads SEHNR; CDR2 reads FQNEAQ (reference sequence). The CDR3 spells CASSQMAGGTAYEQYF. The CDR3 DNA is TGTGCCAGCAGCCAAATGGCGGGAGGCACGGCCTACGAGCAGTACTTC.

With respect to this clone: At the DNA level, this CDR3 is encoded by other sequences in the same sample as well. This rearrangement joins TRBV6-5 to TRBJ1-4; the D is unclear. V gave up 0 bases and J gave up 0 bases, with 5 bases separating them. Germline values: CDR1 MNHEY, CDR2 SVGAGI. The CDR3 length is 15 residues. The CDR3: CASSYSGATNEKLFF. The DNA of the CDR3 is TGTGCCAGCAGTTACTCCGGGGCAACTAATGAAAAACTGTTTTTT.

This clone was seen only once. CDR3 sequence reads: CASSVQGLTSEAFF. The CDR3 coding sequence is TGTGCCAGCAGTGTTCAGGGTCTGACATCTGAAGCTTTCTTT. V usage is TRBV2 and J usage is TRBJ1-1; the D gene is possibly TRBD1 (5 bases). Germline-derived CDR1 and CDR2 are SNHLY and FYNNEI. The V end lost 4 bases, the J end lost 6 bases, and 15 bases lay between the germline ends. This CDR3 region has 14 residues.

The chain couples TRBV2 to TRBJ2-3; 10 positions match TRBD1. V lost 9 bases and J lost 2; bases outside the gene matches: 17. The CDR3 contains 18 residues. Germline V gene sequence: CDR1 SNHLY, CDR2 FYNNEI. The CDR3 protein is CARKGTGETSWFTDTQYF. Here the CDR3 DNA reads TGTGCCAGGAAAGGGACAGGGGAGACTAGTTGGTTCACAGATACGCAGTATTTT. Full variable domain (rest looked up from reference TRBV2 and TRBJ2-3): EPEVTQTPSHQVTQMGQEVILRCVPISNHLYFYWYRQILGQKVEFLVSFYNNEISEKSEIFDDQFSVERPDGSNFTLKIRSTKLEDSAMYFCARKGTGETSWFTDTQYFGPGTRLTVL.

This chain links TRBV7-9 with TRBJ2-1; 12 positions match TRBD2. CDR1 and CDR2 (germline): SEHNR, FQNEAQ (reference sequence). V was pared by 5 bases and J by 8 bases, with 10 bases of the junction left unmatched. This CDR3 region has 16 residues. CDR3 DNA: TGTGCCAGCAGCGCCCCGACTAGCGGGAGTGAGGATGAGCAGTTCTTC. Residues: CASSAPTSGSEDEQFF.